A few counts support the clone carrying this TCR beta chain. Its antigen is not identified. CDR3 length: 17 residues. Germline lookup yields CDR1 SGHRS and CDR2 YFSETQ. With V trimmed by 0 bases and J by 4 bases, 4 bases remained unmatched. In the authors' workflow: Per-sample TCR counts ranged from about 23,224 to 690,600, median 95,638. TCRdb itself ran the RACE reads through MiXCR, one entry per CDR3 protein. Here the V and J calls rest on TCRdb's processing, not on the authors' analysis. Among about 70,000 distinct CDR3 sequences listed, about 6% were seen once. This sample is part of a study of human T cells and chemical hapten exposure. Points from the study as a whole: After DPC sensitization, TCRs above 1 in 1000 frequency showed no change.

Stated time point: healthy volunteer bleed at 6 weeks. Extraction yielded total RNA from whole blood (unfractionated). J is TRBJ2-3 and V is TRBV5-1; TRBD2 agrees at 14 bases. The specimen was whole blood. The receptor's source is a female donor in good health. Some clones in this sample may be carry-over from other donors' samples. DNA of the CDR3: TGCGCCAGCAGCTTGGTGACTAGCGGGAGGGCCCCAGATACGCAGTATTTT. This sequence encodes CASSLVTSGRAPDTQYF.